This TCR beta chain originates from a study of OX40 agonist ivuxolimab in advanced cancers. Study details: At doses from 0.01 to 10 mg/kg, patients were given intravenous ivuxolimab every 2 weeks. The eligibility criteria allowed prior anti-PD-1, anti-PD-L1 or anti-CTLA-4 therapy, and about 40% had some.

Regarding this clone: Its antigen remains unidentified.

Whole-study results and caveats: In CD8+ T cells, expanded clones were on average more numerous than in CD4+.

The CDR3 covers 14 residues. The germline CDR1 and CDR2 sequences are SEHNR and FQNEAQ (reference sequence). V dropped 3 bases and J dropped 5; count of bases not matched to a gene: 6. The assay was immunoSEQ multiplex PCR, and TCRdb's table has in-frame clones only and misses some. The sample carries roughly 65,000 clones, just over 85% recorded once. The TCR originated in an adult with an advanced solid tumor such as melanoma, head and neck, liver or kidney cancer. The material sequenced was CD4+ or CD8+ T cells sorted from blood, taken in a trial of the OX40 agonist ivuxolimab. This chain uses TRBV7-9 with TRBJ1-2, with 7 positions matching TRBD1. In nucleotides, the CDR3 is TGTGCCAGCAGCTTCGGGGCAGGGGGATATGGCTACACCTTC. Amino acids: CASSFGAGGYGYTF.